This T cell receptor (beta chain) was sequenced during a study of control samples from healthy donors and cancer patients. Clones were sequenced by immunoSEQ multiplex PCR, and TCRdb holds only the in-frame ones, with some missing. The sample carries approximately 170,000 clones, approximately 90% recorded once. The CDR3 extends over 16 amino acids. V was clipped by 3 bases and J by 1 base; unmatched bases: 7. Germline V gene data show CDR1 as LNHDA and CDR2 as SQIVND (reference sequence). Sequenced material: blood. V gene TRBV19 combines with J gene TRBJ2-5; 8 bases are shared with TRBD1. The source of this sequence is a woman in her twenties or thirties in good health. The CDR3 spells CASSITSGTGQETQYF. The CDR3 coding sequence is TGTGCCAGTAGTATTACGTCCGGGACAGGCCAAGAGACCCAGTACTTC.